A selection of T cell receptor beta chains follows, all from one sample in a study of shared clonotypes between healthy human individuals. Assay used: immunoSEQ multiplex PCR; TCRdb lists only in-frame clones, some missing. This repertoire shows about 600,000 clones, roughly 97% found once; its top ten account for about 0.057%. The sample consisted of naive CD4+ T cells sorted from blood. The receptors were gathered from a young woman in good health. CDR3s include the opening cysteine and the closing phenylalanine or tryptophan. A D gene is named only where the DNA matches it firmly. Expanded clones are given a class, and other clones once, few, many or no size at all.

>TRBJ1-2|TRBD1|-|TRBV19
CASSIVSRGLYGYTF
TGTGCCAGTAGTATTGTGAGCAGGGGGCTATACGGCTACACCTTC
>TRBJ2-7|-|-|TRBV19
CASSSSYEQYF
TGTGCCAGTAGTAGCAGCTACGAGCAGTACTTC
>TRBJ1-5|-|-|TRBV2
CASRGGFTQPQHF
TGTGCCAGCAGGGGGGGTTTCACTCAGCCCCAGCATTTT
>TRBJ2-6|-|-|TRBV21-1
CASSKEGRGTGANVLTF
TGTGCCAGCAGCAAAGAGGGCAGGGGAACCGGGGCCAACGTCCTGACTTTC
>TRBJ2-7|-|-|TRBV15
CATSRDPEGEQYF
TGTGCCACCAGCAGAGATCCTGAGGGCGAGCAGTACTTC
>TRBJ1-1|-|-|TRBV5-5
CASSLFFTMNTEAFF
TGTGCCAGCAGCTTGTTCTTCACCATGAACACTGAAGCTTTCTTT
>TRBJ2-7|TRBD2|once|TRBV6-1
CASPASGRYRYEQYF
TGTGCCAGCCCGGCTAGCGGGAGGTATAGGTACGAGCAGTACTTC
>TRBJ1-1|TRBD1|-|TRBV2
CATLGRTGAEAFF
TGTGCCACCCTTGGTAGGACAGGGGCTGAAGCTTTCTTT
>TRBJ2-5|-|-|TRBV2
CASSEMLLGLRARETQYF
TGTGCCAGCAGTGAAATGCTCTTGGGACTCAGGGCCCGAGAGACCCAGTACTTC
>TRBJ2-7|TRBD1|-|TRBV11-3
CARRPPGQEYEQYF
TGTGCCAGACGTCCACCGGGACAGGAATACGAGCAGTACTTC
>TRBJ2-7|-|-|TRBV19
CASSISGTYEQYF
TGTGCCAGTAGTATTAGCGGCACCTACGAGCAGTACTTC
>TRBJ2-3|TRBD1|-|TRBV5-1
CASSRGTATTDTQYF
TGCGCCAGCAGCAGGGGGACAGCAACTACAGATACGCAGTATTTT
>TRBJ1-5|TRBD1|-|TRBV28
CASSSPGQAIGGNQPQHF
TGTGCCAGCAGTTCGCCGGGACAGGCCATCGGCGGCAATCAGCCCCAGCATTTT
>TRBJ2-1|-|-|TRBV11-2
CASSLGQASSYNEQFF
TGTGCCAGCAGCTTAGGGCAGGCGAGCTCCTACAATGAGCAGTTCTTC
>TRBJ2-1|-|-|TRBV5-1
CASSLEGDPYNEQFF
TGCGCCAGCAGCTTGGAGGGCGATCCTTACAATGAGCAGTTCTTC
>TRBJ1-3|TRBD1|-|TRBV2
CASSIGTGGGNTIYF
TGTGCCAGCAGTATCGGGACAGGGGGTGGAAACACCATATATTTT
>TRBJ2-1|-|-|TRBV28
CASSRKRKSSYNEQFF
TGTGCCAGCAGTCGCAAGCGGAAGAGCTCCTACAATGAGCAGTTCTTC
>TRBJ2-2|TRBD1|-|TRBV28
CASILQGAAGELFF
TGTGCCAGCATATTACAGGGGGCGGCCGGGGAGCTGTTTTTT
>TRBJ2-2|TRBD1|-|TRBV28
CASSSPAYGTGFSTGELFF
TGTGCCAGCAGTTCACCCGCCTACGGGACAGGGTTCAGCACCGGGGAGCTGTTTTTT
>TRBJ2-3|TRBD1|once|TRBV9
CASSVGQGKDTQYF
TGTGCCAGCAGCGTAGGACAGGGGAAAGATACGCAGTATTTT
>TRBJ2-7|TRBD2|-|TRBV2
CASSGIPAGVRSYEQYF
TGTGCCAGCAGCGGAATCCCCGCGGGGGTTCGGTCCTACGAGCAGTACTTC
>TRBJ1-1|-|-|TRBV5-1
CASSLGTSAAFF
TGCGCCAGCAGCTTGGGGACAAGTGCAGCTTTCTTT
>TRBJ1-5|-|-|TRBV6-5
CASSYSQPQHF
TGTGCCAGCAGTTACAGTCAGCCCCAGCATTTT
>TRBJ2-7|TRBD1|-|TRBV6-5
CASSRRDRGREQYF
TGTGCCAGCAGTCGCCGGGACAGGGGACGCGAGCAGTACTTC
>TRBJ1-4|-|-|TRBV5-8
CASSLFLGSHATNEKLFF
TGTGCCAGCAGCTTGTTTTTGGGGTCGCATGCAACTAATGAAAAACTGTTTTTT
>TRBJ2-1|TRBD2|once|TRBV9
CASSVDSGLAGTNEQFF
TGTGCCAGCAGCGTCGATTCGGGACTAGCGGGTACCAATGAGCAGTTCTTC